These T cell receptor beta chains were read from a single sample in a study of PD-L1 blockade in urothelial cancer. The method was immunoSEQ multiplex PCR; TCRdb's version includes in-frame clones alone and lacks a portion of them. The sample shows fewer than 95,000 clones, over 80% of them seen only once. This specimen consisted of PBMCs, obtained around atezolizumab (anti-PD-L1) treatment. Receptors were obtained from a man aged 55-75 years with urothelial cancer. Both conserved end residues are part of each CDR3. The D gene is left open where the match is weak. For some rows the clone size is stated as once, few or many, or as a class when expanded; others skip it.

clone size: NA
D gene: TRBD2
V gene: TRBV7-3
J gene: TRBJ2-3
CDR3 protein: CASSPGTSITDTQYF
CDR3 DNA: TGTGCCAGCAGCCCAGGGACTAGCATCACAGATACGCAGTATTTT

clone size: NA
D gene: NA
V gene: TRBV19
J gene: TRBJ1-1
CDR3 protein: CASSVQLNTEAFF
CDR3 DNA: TGTGCCAGTAGCGTACAGTTGAACACTGAAGCTTTCTTT

clone size: NA
D gene: TRBD2
V gene: TRBV10-2
J gene: TRBJ2-1
CDR3 protein: CASRKTSGGYNEQFF
CDR3 DNA: TGCGCCAGCAGGAAAACTAGCGGGGGTTACAATGAGCAGTTCTTC

clone size: NA
D gene: NA
V gene: TRBV5-8
J gene: TRBJ2-5
CDR3 protein: CASSLVGTQYF
CDR3 DNA: TGTGCCAGCAGCTTGGTCGGGACCCAGTACTTC

clone size: NA
D gene: TRBD2
V gene: TRBV28
J gene: TRBJ2-7
CDR3 protein: CASSPPLGLAGNEQYF
CDR3 DNA: TGTGCCAGCAGTCCCCCCTTAGGACTAGCGGGAAACGAGCAGTACTTC

clone size: NA
D gene: TRBD1
V gene: TRBV7-9
J gene: TRBJ2-7
CDR3 protein: CASSPRTGGFYEQYF
CDR3 DNA: TGTGCCAGCAGCCCTAGGACAGGGGGGTTCTACGAGCAGTACTTC

clone size: NA
D gene: TRBD1
V gene: TRBV5-6
J gene: TRBJ1-3
CDR3 protein: CASSLPDLQGTGNTIYF
CDR3 DNA: TGTGCCAGCAGCTTGCCGGACTTACAGGGGACGGGAAACACCATATATTTT

clone size: NA
D gene: TRBD2
V gene: TRBV18
J gene: TRBJ2-1
CDR3 protein: CASSPRTGGNEQFF
CDR3 DNA: TGTGCCAGCTCACCCCGGACGGGGGGCAATGAGCAGTTCTTC

clone size: NA
D gene: NA
V gene: TRBV11-2
J gene: TRBJ2-7
CDR3 protein: CASSLDTADSAYFYEQYF
CDR3 DNA: TGTGCCAGCAGCTTAGATACCGCGGACAGCGCCTACTTCTACGAGCAGTACTTC

clone size: once
D gene: TRBD1
V gene: TRBV6-1
J gene: TRBJ1-4
CDR3 protein: CASRIPGQGLEKLFF
CDR3 DNA: TGTGCCAGCAGGATCCCGGGACAGGGCCTCGAAAAACTGTTTTTT